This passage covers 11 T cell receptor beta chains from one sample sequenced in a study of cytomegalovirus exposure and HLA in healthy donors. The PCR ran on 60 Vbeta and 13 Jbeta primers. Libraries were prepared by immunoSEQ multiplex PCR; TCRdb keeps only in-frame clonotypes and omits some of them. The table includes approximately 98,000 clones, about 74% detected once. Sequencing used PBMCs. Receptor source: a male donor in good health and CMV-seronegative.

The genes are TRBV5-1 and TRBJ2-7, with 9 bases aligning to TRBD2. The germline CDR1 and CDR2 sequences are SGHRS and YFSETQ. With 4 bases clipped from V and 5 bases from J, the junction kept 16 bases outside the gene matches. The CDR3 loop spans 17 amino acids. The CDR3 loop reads CASSPVSKSIAGDEQYF. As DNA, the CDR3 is TGCGCCAGCAGCCCGGTATCTAAATCGATAGCGGGAGACGAGCAGTACTTC.

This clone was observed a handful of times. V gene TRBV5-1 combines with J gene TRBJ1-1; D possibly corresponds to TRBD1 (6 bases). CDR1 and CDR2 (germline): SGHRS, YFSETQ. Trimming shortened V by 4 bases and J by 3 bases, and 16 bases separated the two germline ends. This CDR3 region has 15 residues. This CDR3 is CASSKGGAGDTEAFF. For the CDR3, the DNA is TGCGCCAGCAGCAAGGGGGGGGCGGGAGACACTGAAGCTTTCTTT. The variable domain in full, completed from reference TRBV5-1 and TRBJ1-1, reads KAGVTQTPRYLIKTRGQQVTLSCSPISGHRSVSWYQQTPGQGLQFLFEYFSETQRNKGNFPGRFSGRQFSNSRSEMNVSTLELGDSALYLCASSKGGAGDTEAFFGQGTRLTVV.

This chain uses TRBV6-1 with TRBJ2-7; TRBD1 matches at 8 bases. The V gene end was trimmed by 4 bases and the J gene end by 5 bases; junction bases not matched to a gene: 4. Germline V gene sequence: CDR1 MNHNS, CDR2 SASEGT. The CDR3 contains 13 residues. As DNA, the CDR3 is TGTGCCAGCAGTGGCAGGGGGCCCCACGAGCAGTACTTC. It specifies CASSGRGPHEQYF.

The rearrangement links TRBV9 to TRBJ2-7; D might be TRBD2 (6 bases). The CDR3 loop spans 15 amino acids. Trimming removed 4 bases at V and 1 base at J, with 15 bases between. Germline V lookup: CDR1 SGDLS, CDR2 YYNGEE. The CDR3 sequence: CASSPRVAGSYEQYF. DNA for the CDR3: TGTGCCAGCAGCCCCCGAGTGGCGGGATCCTACGAGCAGTACTTC. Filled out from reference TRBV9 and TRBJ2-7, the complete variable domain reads DSGVTQTPKHLITATGQRVTLRCSPRSGDLSVYWYQQSLDQGLQFLIQYYNGEERAKGNILERFSAQQFPDLHSELNLSSLELGDSALYFCASSPRVAGSYEQYFGPGTRLTVT.

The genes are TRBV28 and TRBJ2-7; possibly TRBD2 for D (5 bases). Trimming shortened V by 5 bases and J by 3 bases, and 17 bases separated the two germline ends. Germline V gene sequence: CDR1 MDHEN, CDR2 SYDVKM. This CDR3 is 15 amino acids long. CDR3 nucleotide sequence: TGTGCCAGCAGTAGGGCGGGTAACACCGACTACGAGCAGTACTTC. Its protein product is CASSRAGNTDYEQYF.

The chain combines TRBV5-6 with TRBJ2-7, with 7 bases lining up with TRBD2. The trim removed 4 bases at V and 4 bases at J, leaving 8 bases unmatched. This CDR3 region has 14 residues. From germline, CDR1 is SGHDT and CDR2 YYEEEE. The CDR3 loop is CASSKGLDIYEQYF. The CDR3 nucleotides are TGTGCCAGCAGCAAAGGACTAGACATATACGAGCAGTACTTC.

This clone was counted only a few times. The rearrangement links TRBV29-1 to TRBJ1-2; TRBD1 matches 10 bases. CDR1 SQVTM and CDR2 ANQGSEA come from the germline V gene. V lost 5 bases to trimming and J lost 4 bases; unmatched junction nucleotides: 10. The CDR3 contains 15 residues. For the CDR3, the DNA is TGCAGCGTTAGAACGACAGGGGGCGCTGGCTATGGCTACACCTTC. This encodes CSVRTTGGAGYGYTF.

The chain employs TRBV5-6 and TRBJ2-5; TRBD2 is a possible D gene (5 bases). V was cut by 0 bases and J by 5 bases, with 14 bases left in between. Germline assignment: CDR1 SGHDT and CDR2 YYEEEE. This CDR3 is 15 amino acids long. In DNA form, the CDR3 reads TGTGCCAGCAGCTTGGAGATGGCGGGTGTCGAGACCCAGTACTTC. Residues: CASSLEMAGVETQYF.

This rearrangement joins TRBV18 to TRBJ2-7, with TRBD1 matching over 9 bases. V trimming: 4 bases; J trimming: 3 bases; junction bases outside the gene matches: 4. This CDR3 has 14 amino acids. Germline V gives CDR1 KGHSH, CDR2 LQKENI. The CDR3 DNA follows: TGTGCCAGCTCACTAATGGGACAGGGCTACGAGCAGTACTTC. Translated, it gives CASSLMGQGYEQYF.

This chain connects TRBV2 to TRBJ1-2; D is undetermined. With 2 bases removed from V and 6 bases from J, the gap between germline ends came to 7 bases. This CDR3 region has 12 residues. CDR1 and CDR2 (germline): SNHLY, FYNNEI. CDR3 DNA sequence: TGTGCCAGCAGTGAAAACAGAGATGGCTACACCTTC. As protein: CASSENRDGYTF.

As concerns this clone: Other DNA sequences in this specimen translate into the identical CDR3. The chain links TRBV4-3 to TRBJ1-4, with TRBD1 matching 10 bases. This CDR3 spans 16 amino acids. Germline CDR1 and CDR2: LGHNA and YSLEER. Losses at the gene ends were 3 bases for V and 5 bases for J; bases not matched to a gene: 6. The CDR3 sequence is CASSQGDRGQNEKLFF. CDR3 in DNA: TGCGCCAGCAGCCAGGGTGACAGGGGGCAGAATGAAAAACTGTTTTTT.